This T cell receptor (beta chain) was identified in a study of OX40 agonist ivuxolimab in advanced cancers. Study background: Cancers in dose escalation were hepatocellular, melanoma, renal cell and head and neck. Subjects had a mean age of approximately 60 years, with a range of roughly 23 to 80; more than 70% were male. Study-level results: On average, CD8+ T cells showed a greater number of expanded clones than CD4+. Clonal expansion was seen in CD4+ and CD8+ blood T cells by week 6 at 0.1 to 3.0 mg/kg.

Sequencing used immunoSEQ multiplex PCR; TCRdb keeps in-frame clones, though not all of them. The repertoire consists of around 100,000 clones, with 70% to 90% occurring once and the leading ten covering around 0.16%. Trimming took 4 bases from V and 5 from J; bases not matched to a gene: 10. The CDR3 totals 15 residues. The germline gives CDR1 SGHTA, CDR2 FQGTGA. In the case of this clone: Its antigen remains unidentified.

The material was CD4+ or CD8+ T cells sorted from blood, obtained in a trial of the OX40 agonist ivuxolimab. The TCR sequence derives from an adult with an advanced solid tumor such as melanoma, head and neck, liver or kidney cancer. The chain combines TRBV7-3 with TRBJ1-2, with 7 bases aligning to TRBD1. The CDR3 here is CASSSRQGYFYGYTF. The CDR3 coding sequence is TGTGCCAGCAGCTCCCGACAGGGATACTTTTATGGCTACACCTTC.